A selection of T cell receptor beta chains follows, all from one sample in a study of T cell responses to AZD1222 COVID-19 vaccine. Generated by immunoSEQ multiplex PCR, the TCRdb table keeps only in-frame clones and is missing some. The repertoire holds 150,000 to 200,000 clones, with 90% to 95% as singletons. Sequencing was performed on peripheral blood, taken on day 0 of AZD1222 vaccination. All receptors come from an adult in good health. CDR3s leave out the opening cysteine and the closing phenylalanine or tryptophan. The D gene is left open where the match is weak.

CDR3 length	V gene	J gene	D gene	CDR3 protein
14	TRBV19	TRBJ2-4	TRBD2	ASTPGLAGGINIQY
15	TRBV1	TRBJ2-1	.	TSSQDRREGLYNEQF
12	TRBV13	TRBJ2-7	.	ASSTKTGRYEQY
11	TRBV5-6	TRBJ1-2	.	ASSLDRNYGYT
14	TRBV7-6	TRBJ1-6	.	ASSLAVGAYNSPLH
11	TRBV7-8	TRBJ1-1	.	ASSRDLNTEAF
10	TRBV9	TRBJ1-1	.	ASSVANTEAF
13	TRBV3-1/TRBV3-2	TRBJ1-2	.	ASSQDLPRDYGYT
14	TRBV2	TRBJ2-7	.	ASSDVGVKQTYEQY
14	TRBV14	TRBJ1-5	.	ASSQLWREGEQPQH
9	TRBV29-1	TRBJ2-1	.	SVRLINEQF
13	TRBV7-9	TRBJ1-2	TRBD1	ASSPRTGISYGYT
13	TRBV15	TRBJ2-3	TRBD2	ATSAQTSGADTQY
12	TRBV2	TRBJ1-1	.	ASSDWIMNTEAF
9	TRBV19	TRBJ1-2	.	AIYRVDGYT
11	TRBV29-1	TRBJ1-2	.	SAPEAGHDGYT
17	TRBV13	TRBJ2-3	.	ASSRTPTPEGESTDTQY
12	TRBV5-4	TRBJ1-2	.	ASSLDRVIGGYT
13	TRBV5-1	TRBJ1-1	.	ASSLAPGVNTEAF
11	TRBV11-1	TRBJ2-5	TRBD1	ASRQGATETQY
14	TRBV6-5	TRBJ1-2	TRBD1	ASSSTDRGANYGYT
14	TRBV3-1/TRBV3-2	TRBJ2-1	TRBD2	ASSQDRPGGASEQF
11	TRBV2	TRBJ1-2	.	ARQLYNLYGYT